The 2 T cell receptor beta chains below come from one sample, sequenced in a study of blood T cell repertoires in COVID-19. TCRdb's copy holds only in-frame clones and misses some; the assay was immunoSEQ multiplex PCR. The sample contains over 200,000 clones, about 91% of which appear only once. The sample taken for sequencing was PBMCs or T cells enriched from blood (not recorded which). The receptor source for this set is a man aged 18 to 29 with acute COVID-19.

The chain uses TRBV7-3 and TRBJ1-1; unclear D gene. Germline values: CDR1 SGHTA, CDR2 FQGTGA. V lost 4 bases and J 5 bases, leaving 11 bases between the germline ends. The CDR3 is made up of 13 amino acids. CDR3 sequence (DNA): TGTGCCAGCAGCTCATGGCGGGCAACTGAAGCTTTCTTT. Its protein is CASSSWRATEAFF.

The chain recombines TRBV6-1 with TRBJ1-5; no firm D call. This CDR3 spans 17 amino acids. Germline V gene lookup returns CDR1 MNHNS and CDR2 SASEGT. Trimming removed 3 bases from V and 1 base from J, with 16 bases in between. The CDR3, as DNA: TGTGCCAGCAGTGATCGGGGAACCTTACTGAGCAATCAGCCCCAGCATTTT. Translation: CASSDRGTLLSNQPQHF.